This entry lists 23 T cell receptor beta chains sequenced from one sample in a study of cytomegalovirus exposure and HLA in healthy donors. TCRdb's table, derived via immunoSEQ multiplex PCR, lists solely in-frame clones and lacks some. This table has about 200,000 clones, roughly 88% appearing once. The sample was PBMCs. All receptors derive from a woman aged 18-35 years in good health and CMV-seronegative.

The genes are TRBV7-8 and TRBJ2-7; TRBD2 aligns across 8 bases. CDR1 and CDR2 (germline): SGHVS, FQNEAQ. V dropped 1 base and J dropped 4; count of bases not matched to a gene: 6. The CDR3 extends over 15 amino acids. Here the CDR3 DNA reads TGTGCCAGCAGCTTAGGAGCGGGAGATTGGTACGAGCAGTACTTC. Residues: CASSLGAGDWYEQYF.

This clone came up a few times. The rearrangement links TRBV6-1 to TRBJ1-1; TRBD1 might be the D (5 bases). Germline CDR1 reads MNHNS; CDR2 reads SASEGT. This CDR3 has 13 residues. V dropped 4 bases and J dropped 4 bases, with 10 bases sitting between them. Here the CDR3 reads CASSGTDTTEAFF. The CDR3 bases are TGTGCCAGCAGTGGGACGGACACCACTGAAGCTTTCTTT.

CDR3 sequence: CASSLRDYGYNEQFF. The DNA for the CDR3 is TGTGCCAGCAGCTTACGGGACTATGGATACAATGAGCAGTTCTTC. This rearrangement joins TRBV11-2 to TRBJ2-1, with 7 nucleotides matching TRBD2. The trim removed 2 bases at V and 4 bases at J, leaving 5 bases unmatched. The CDR3 consists of 15 residues. Germline values: CDR1 SGHAT, CDR2 FQNNGV.

J is TRBJ2-7 and V is TRBV6-1; D is possibly TRBD2 (7 bases). CDR1 is MNHNS, CDR2 SASEGT, per germline. The CDR3 covers 17 residues. Trimming cost V 2 bases and J 1 base, with 18 bases left between them. This chain's CDR3 is CASSERGGRVMSYEQYF. The CDR3 DNA sequence: TGTGCCAGCAGTGAAAGGGGGGGCAGGGTAATGTCCTACGAGCAGTACTTC.

This chain uses TRBV5-6 with TRBJ1-1; D ambiguous. CDR1 and CDR2 from the germline V gene are SGHDT and YYEEEE. The CDR3 has 15 residues. V shed 4 bases and J shed 1 base, with 14 bases lying between them. The CDR3 sequence: CASSPSTTENTEAFF. Here the CDR3 DNA reads TGTGCCAGCAGCCCGAGTACCACAGAGAACACTGAAGCTTTCTTT.

The CDR3 nucleotides are TGTGCCAGCAGCTTAGAGGCAGTAATCAGGGGGTATAGCAATCAGCCCCAGCATTTT. This encodes CASSLEAVIRGYSNQPQHF. V usage is TRBV11-3 and J usage is TRBJ1-5; 7 bases map to TRBD1. V lost 0 bases, J lost 0 bases, and 11 bases stayed unmatched. The CDR3 is made up of 19 amino acids. CDR1 and CDR2 from the germline V gene are SGHNT and YENEEA.

The genes are TRBV30 and TRBJ2-1; 9 bases are shared with TRBD2. CDR3 length: 15 amino acids. V was pared by 5 bases and J by 0 bases, with 5 bases of the junction left unmatched. Germline CDR1 and CDR2: GTSNPN and SVGIG (reference sequence). The CDR3 loop reads CAWGSGRSSYNEQFF. CDR3 coding DNA: TGTGCCTGGGGAAGCGGGAGGTCCTCCTACAATGAGCAGTTCTTC.

The rearrangement joins TRBV27 to TRBJ2-3; 8 bases are shared with TRBD2. The CDR3 has 14 amino acids. Trimming removed 3 bases from V and 4 bases from J; junction bases left unmatched: 3. CDR1 is MNHEY and CDR2 is SMNVEV in the germline V gene (reference sequence). The CDR3 sequence: CASSFFSGADTQYF. For the CDR3, the DNA is TGTGCCAGCAGTTTTTTTAGCGGGGCAGATACGCAGTATTTT.

This clone turned up a few times. The V gene is TRBV30, the J gene TRBJ2-7; D remains ambiguous. Looked up from germline, CDR1 is GTSNPN and CDR2 is SVGIG (reference sequence). The CDR3 covers 14 residues. V dropped 2 bases and J dropped 5 bases, with 16 bases sitting between them. The CDR3 is CAWSFDNLRHEQYF. The CDR3 DNA follows: TGTGCCTGGAGTTTCGATAACCTCAGGCACGAGCAGTACTTC.

V and J are TRBV27 and TRBJ1-1; D may be TRBD1 (5 bases). The ends were cut back, 11 bases at V and 1 base at J, with 17 bases in the middle. Germline V CDR1 and CDR2: MNHEY, SMNVEV (reference sequence). The CDR3 spans 14 residues. The CDR3 sequence: CASGGAGTNTEAFF. Written as DNA, the CDR3 is TGTGCCTCGGGCGGGGCAGGGACGAACACTGAAGCTTTCTTT.

This clone was counted between two and nine times. The V gene is TRBV28, the J gene TRBJ1-1; the match to TRBD1 covers 7 bases. This CDR3 comprises 15 residues. J gave up 1 base and V 5 bases, and 7 bases lay outside the gene matches. Germline CDR1 reads MDHEN; CDR2 reads SYDVKM. CDR3 bases: TGTGCCAGCAGTGTAGGGGGACAGAGGAACACTGAAGCTTTCTTT. This translates into CASSVGGQRNTEAFF.

The chain is built from TRBV2 and TRBJ2-1, with 8 bases fitting TRBD2. The CDR3 spans 14 residues. V lost 4 bases, J lost 4 bases, and 3 bases stayed unmatched. CDR1 and CDR2 from the germline V gene are SNHLY and FYNNEI. CDR3 nucleotide sequence: TGTGCCAGCAGTGCGGGAGGGCGATACAATGAGCAGTTCTTC. Residues: CASSAGGRYNEQFF.

The chain is built from TRBV28 and TRBJ2-5; D ambiguous. From germline, CDR1 is MDHEN and CDR2 SYDVKM. Trimming left V 3 bases short and J 11 bases short, with 16 bases between. This CDR3 is built from 13 residues. The DNA for the CDR3 is TGTGCCAGCAGTTTGACCCCTACCTTGAGGCAGTACTTC. This encodes CASSLTPTLRQYF.

This clone is a singleton in its sample. DNA of the CDR3: TGTGCCAGCAGTGTATTTAAGGCGGGAAGCTTCTACGAGCAGTACTTC. Translating it yields CASSVFKAGSFYEQYF. V usage is TRBV6-1 and J usage is TRBJ2-7, with D maybe TRBD2 (6 bases). Per germline, CDR1 MNHNS and CDR2 SASEGT. CDR3 length: 16 amino acids. Trimming cost V 4 bases and J 3 bases, with 19 bases left between them.

The CDR3 nucleotides are TGCGCCAGCAGCTTGGCCATGGGGGACAGGGGGCGGAATACTGAAGCTTTCTTT. It is translated as CASSLAMGDRGRNTEAFF. The chain carries TRBV5-1 and TRBJ1-1; 12 nucleotides align to TRBD1. Trimming at V came to 0 bases and at J to 5 bases, leaving 11 bases not matched to a gene. This CDR3 has 18 residues. Germline values: CDR1 SGHRS, CDR2 YFSETQ.

The chain recombines TRBV21-1 with TRBJ2-1; TRBD2 was called by the table and not checked on the DNA. TRBV21-1 is marked as a pseudogene. The CDR3 consists of 17 residues. CDR3 in DNA: TGTGCCAGCAGCAAAGGCGCTAGCGGGAGCTCCTACAATGAGCAGTTCTTC. Encoded protein: CASSKGASGSSYNEQFF.

This clone was picked up one time. This chain's CDR3 is CASSQVTSGRETQYF. Written as DNA, the CDR3 is TGCGCCAGCAGCCAAGTGACTAGCGGGAGGGAGACCCAGTACTTC. V gene TRBV4-1 combines with J gene TRBJ2-5, with TRBD2 matching over 13 bases. V was pared by 1 base and J by 5 bases, with 1 base of the junction left unmatched. Germline assignment: CDR1 MGHRA and CDR2 YSYEKL. The CDR3 has 15 residues.

With respect to this clone: Other DNA sequences within the sample encode an identical CDR3. The rearrangement links TRBV28 to TRBJ1-2; the match to TRBD1 covers 8 bases. The CDR3 covers 14 residues. Germline CDR1 is MDHEN and CDR2 is SYDVKM. Trimming took 5 bases from V and 3 from J; bases not matched to a gene: 5. The CDR3 here is CASSQGQGHYGYTF. The CDR3 DNA reads as TGTGCCAGCAGTCAAGGACAGGGTCACTATGGCTACACCTTC.

The chain couples TRBV11-2 to TRBJ1-2, with 7 positions matching TRBD1. This CDR3 comprises 15 residues. V shed 5 bases, J shed 8 bases, and the junction held 14 bases outside the gene matches. Germline V CDR1 and CDR2: SGHAT, FQNNGV. This CDR3 is CASSRTGQDREGYTF. CDR3 in DNA: TGTGCCAGCAGCCGGACCGGACAGGATAGAGAAGGCTACACCTTC. Full variable domain (outside the CDR3, taken from reference TRBV11-2 and TRBJ1-2): EAGVAQSPRYKIIEKRQSVAFWCNPISGHATLYWYQQILGQGPKLLIQFQNNGVVDDSQLPKDRFSAERLKGVDSTLKIQPAKLEDSAVYLCASSRTGQDREGYTFGSGTRLTVV.

The chain couples TRBV5-4 to TRBJ2-5; TRBD2 matches 7 bases. With V trimmed by 2 bases and J by 1 base, 5 bases remained unmatched. The CDR3 extends over 15 amino acids. Germline values: CDR1 SGHNT, CDR2 YYREEE (reference sequence). The CDR3 DNA reads TGTGCCAGCAGCTTAGCGGGAAGGGGCCAAGAGACCCAGTACTTC. Translated, it gives CASSLAGRGQETQYF.

This chain joins TRBV19 and TRBJ2-7, with TRBD2 matching over 15 bases. From germline, CDR1 is LNHDA and CDR2 SQIVND (reference sequence). The CDR3 has 16 residues. Trimming removed 3 bases from V and 3 bases from J; junction bases left unmatched: 3. The CDR3 DNA is TGTGCCAGTAGTATGGGACTAGCGGGAGGACTCTACGAGCAGTACTTC. Translating it yields CASSMGLAGGLYEQYF.

This chain joins TRBV6-1 and TRBJ1-2; 10 bases agree with TRBD1. In germline, CDR1 is MNHNS, CDR2 SASEGT. This CDR3 has 15 amino acids. V lost 6 bases, J lost 1 base, and 5 bases stayed unmatched. This CDR3 reads CASRRDRGVNYGYTF. The CDR3 DNA follows: TGTGCCAGCAGGAGGGACAGGGGAGTTAACTATGGCTACACCTTC.

V gene TRBV2 combines with J gene TRBJ2-5; 13 bases fit TRBD2. CDR3 size: 17 residues. The V and J ends lost 3 bases and 1 base, in that order; junction bases with no gene match: 5. Germline lookup yields CDR1 SNHLY and CDR2 FYNNEI. The CDR3 region is CASSEVTSGRIQETQYF. The CDR3 region has the DNA TGTGCCAGCAGTGAGGTGACTAGCGGGAGGATCCAAGAGACCCAGTACTTC.